Below are 29 T cell receptor beta chains sequenced from a single sample in a study of graft-versus-host responses after intestinal transplantation (dated by TCRdb to 2020 to 2023). These receptors' antigens are unknown. Per the publication, the time point label means: cells obtained before transplantation from donor or recipient. Libraries were built with the immunoSEQ multiplex PCR assay. Here the immuneACCESS table is served through TCRdb, limited to in-frame sequences with V and J called. Missing clones are a known gap in these copies; in checked studies unresolved V genes cover under half, and the rest lacks a known reason. The sample profile shows 78,000 or so clones; around 87% of them were found once. Around 8% of the sample goes to the ten largest clones. The source material was unstimulated CD8+ T cells sorted from spleen or lymph node cells, sampled before transplant. Receptors were obtained from a human donor who was the organ donor for an intestinal transplant.

The chain recombines TRBV2 with TRBJ2-6, with 7 bases identical to TRBD1. There are 16 residues in the CDR3. Trimming cost V 5 bases and J 0 bases; bases outside gene matches: 4. Germline CDR1 reads SNHLY; CDR2 reads FYNNEI. The CDR3 loop is CASSPGQLSGANVLTF. The CDR3 DNA is TGTGCCAGCAGTCCGGGACAGCTCTCTGGGGCCAACGTCCTGACTTTC.

This clone was counted a few times. The chain links TRBV7-3 to TRBJ2-7, with 9 bases matching TRBD2. Germline V gene data show CDR1 as SGHTA and CDR2 as FQGTGA. Trimming at V came to 3 bases and at J to 7 bases, leaving 4 bases not matched to a gene. CDR3 length: 13 amino acids. CDR3 region: CASSFVGLAEQYF. CDR3 sequence (DNA): TGTGCCAGCAGCTTCGTGGGACTAGCTGAGCAGTACTTC.

The chain is built from TRBV6-5 and TRBJ2-1, with D unresolved. Germline loops: CDR1 MNHEY, CDR2 SVGAGI. The ends were cut back, 2 bases at V and 3 bases at J, with 5 bases in the middle. The CDR3 covers 13 residues. Written as DNA, the CDR3 is TGTGCCAGCAGTTACAACCACTACAATGAGCAGTTCTTC. Protein product: CASSYNHYNEQFF.

The rearrangement uses TRBV7-6 and TRBJ2-5, with 7 bases fitting TRBD2. Germline lookup yields CDR1 SGHVS and CDR2 FNYEAQ. The junction had 3 bases not matched to a gene; V was cut back by 3 bases and J by 5 bases. This CDR3 contains 13 residues. CDR3 region: CASSFPGGETQYF. The CDR3 DNA follows: TGTGCCAGCAGCTTTCCGGGAGGTGAGACCCAGTACTTC.

The rearrangement uses TRBV30 and TRBJ2-6; 9 nucleotides line up with TRBD1. CDR3 length: 18 residues. Germline V lookup: CDR1 GTSNPN, CDR2 SVGIG (reference sequence). With 3 bases clipped from V and 0 bases from J, the junction kept 9 bases outside the gene matches. The chain's CDR3 is CAWRVQGAIYSGANVLTF. The CDR3, as DNA: TGTGCCTGGAGGGTACAGGGGGCGATATACTCTGGGGCCAACGTCCTGACTTTC.

The rearrangement links TRBV11-3 to TRBJ2-5, with 7 bases identical to TRBD1. This CDR3 has 17 residues. V lost 5 bases, J lost 3 bases, and 15 bases stayed unmatched. Germline assignment: CDR1 SGHNT and CDR2 YENEEA. This chain's CDR3 is CASSPQQGQRKKETQYF. In nucleotides, the CDR3 is TGTGCCAGCAGCCCTCAACAGGGGCAGCGGAAAAAAGAGACCCAGTACTTC.

The rearrangement joins TRBV30 to TRBJ2-5; TRBD2 might be the D (6 bases). The CDR3 spans 15 residues. The germline V and J ends were trimmed by 0 bases and 1 base, with 12 bases remaining between them. Germline loops: CDR1 GTSNPN, CDR2 SVGIG (reference sequence). This chain's CDR3 is CAWSVGGDSQETQYF. The CDR3 DNA is TGTGCCTGGAGTGTAGGAGGGGACTCCCAAGAGACCCAGTACTTC.

The rearrangement joins TRBV6-6 to TRBJ2-1; 10 bases map to TRBD2. The germline V gene encodes CDR1 MNHNY and CDR2 SVGAGI (reference sequence). V lost 5 bases and J lost 1; bases outside the gene matches: 5. The CDR3 spans 16 residues. The CDR3 DNA follows: TGTGCCAGCAGTAGGAGCGGGGGGGGTTCCTACAATGAGCAGTTCTTC. This gives the protein CASSRSGGGSYNEQFF.

V is TRBV7-9 and J is TRBJ1-2; 8 bases are a match to TRBD1. This CDR3 has 15 amino acids. Trimming cost V 1 base and J 2 bases; bases outside gene matches: 3. Germline V CDR1 and CDR2: SEHNR, FQNEAQ (reference sequence). As DNA, the CDR3 is TGTGCCAGCAGCTTAGGGGCAGGGGGCAACTATGGCTACACCTTC. Residues: CASSLGAGGNYGYTF.

The chain combines TRBV18 with TRBJ1-1; D perhaps matches TRBD1 (5 bases). Germline lookup yields CDR1 KGHSH and CDR2 LQKENI. V was shortened by 8 bases and J by 0 bases, with 16 bases between the two germline ends. CDR3 length: 15 residues. CDR3 coding DNA: TGTGCCAGCACTGGCAGGGTCTACATGAACACTGAAGCTTTCTTT. Protein: CASTGRVYMNTEAFF. Supplemented by reference TRBV18 and TRBJ1-1, the full variable domain reads NAGVMQNPRHLVRRRGQEARLRCSPMKGHSHVYWYRQLPEEGLKFMVYLQKENIIDESGMPKERFSAEFPKEGPSILRIQQVVRGDSAAYFCASTGRVYMNTEAFFGQGTRLTVV.

The chain has TRBV7-2 and TRBJ1-1; 8 bases agree with TRBD1. With V trimmed by 5 bases and J by 1 base, 15 bases remained unmatched. From germline, CDR1 is SGHTA and CDR2 FQGNSA. There are 18 residues in the CDR3. The CDR3 DNA is TGTGCCAGCAGCCTAGTTGGGGGGAACAGGGGGAAGAACACTGAAGCTTTCTTT. Translated: CASSLVGGNRGKNTEAFF.

This rearrangement joins TRBV4-1 to TRBJ1-2, with D hard to call. Germline V gene sequence: CDR1 MGHRA, CDR2 YSYEKL. This CDR3 has 13 amino acids. The V gene lost 3 bases and the J gene lost 8 bases, with 13 bases spanning the gap. CDR3 sequence reads: CASSQYIGGGYTF. Written as DNA, the CDR3 is TGCGCCAGCAGCCAGTACATCGGCGGGGGCTACACCTTC.

This clone was counted a few times. The chain combines TRBV14 with TRBJ2-7, with no clear D. Trimming took 4 bases from V and 5 from J, leaving 12 bases between them. The CDR3 loop spans 13 amino acids. CDR1 is SGHDN and CDR2 is FVKESK in the germline V gene. This CDR3 reads CASSPRSAHEQYF. In nucleotides, the CDR3 is TGTGCCAGCAGCCCCCGGTCAGCACACGAGCAGTACTTC.

The V gene is TRBV13, the J gene TRBJ2-1; 7 positions match TRBD2. Germline lookup yields CDR1 PRHDT and CDR2 FYEKMQ (reference sequence). There are 16 residues in the CDR3. J was trimmed by 7 bases and V by 4 bases; bases with no gene match: 13. CDR3 loop: CASSSADSGYRNEQFF. The CDR3 DNA follows: TGTGCCAGCAGCTCCGCGGATAGCGGGTATCGGAATGAGCAGTTCTTC.

This clone was observed a few times. The chain carries TRBV28 and TRBJ2-2, with D unresolved. The germline CDR1 and CDR2 sequences are MDHEN and SYDVKM. This CDR3 contains 13 residues. Trimming shortened V by 5 bases and J by 5 bases, and 9 bases separated the two germline ends. In DNA form, the CDR3 reads TGTGCCAGCAGTCTCCGTGGAACCGGGGAGCTGTTTTTT. Protein: CASSLRGTGELFF.

The V gene is TRBV27, the J gene TRBJ2-1, with 8 bases that match TRBD1. Germline trimming cut 9 bases from V and 7 bases from J; bases unmatched to any gene: 2. The CDR3 contains 11 residues. Germline V gives CDR1 MNHEY, CDR2 SMNVEV (reference sequence). The chain's CDR3 is CASRQGNEQFF. For the CDR3, the DNA is TGTGCCAGTCGACAGGGGAATGAGCAGTTCTTC.

The chain uses TRBV28 and TRBJ2-7; D is possibly TRBD1 (6 bases). Germline V lookup: CDR1 MDHEN, CDR2 SYDVKM. Between the trimmed V and J ends, which lost 5 bases and 2 bases, there was a span of 13 bases. The CDR3 runs 14 residues. The CDR3 DNA reads as TGTGCCAGCAGTACCGGGACAAGTACCTACGAGCAGTACTTC. Residues: CASSTGTSTYEQYF.

The CDR3: CASGYRSGGPSYNEQFF. The CDR3 DNA follows: TGTGCCAGCGGATATCGTAGCGGGGGACCTTCCTACAATGAGCAGTTCTTC. The J gene is TRBJ2-1, the V gene TRBV7-9; 9 positions match TRBD2. J lost 1 base, V lost 8 bases, and 12 bases had no gene match. Germline CDR1 and CDR2: SEHNR and FQNEAQ (reference sequence). CDR3 length: 17 amino acids.

A few counts support this clone. The rearrangement joins TRBV4-1 to TRBJ2-7; D unresolved. This CDR3 comprises 14 residues. Trimming stripped 4 bases from V and 0 bases from J, with 10 bases between. Germline CDR1 is MGHRA and CDR2 is YSYEKL. The CDR3 region has the DNA TGCGCCAGCAGCCCCGGCCAGAGCTCCTACGAGCAGTACTTC. Translated: CASSPGQSSYEQYF.

This rearrangement joins TRBV5-1 to TRBJ1-5; D is ambiguous. CDR1 is SGHRS, CDR2 YFSETQ, per germline. The germline V and J ends were trimmed by 1 base and 4 bases, with 9 bases remaining between them. The CDR3 has 14 residues. CDR3 sequence (DNA): TGCGCCAGCAGCTTGAGGCCAGGAAATCAGCCCCAGCATTTT. This codes for CASSLRPGNQPQHF.

This clone was seen only once. The chain recombines TRBV7-8 with TRBJ2-7, with D unclear. V was clipped by 2 bases and J by 2 bases, with 19 bases between them. The CDR3 length is 17 residues. CDR1 is SGHVS and CDR2 is FQNEAQ in the germline V gene. DNA for the CDR3: TGTGCCAGCAGCTTATCCCTGGGGAAATTCGGAGCCTACGAGCAGTACTTC. It yields the protein CASSLSLGKFGAYEQYF.

J is TRBJ1-1 and V is TRBV6-1; D is possibly TRBD1 (5 bases). Trimming took 11 bases from V and 5 from J, leaving 24 bases between them. This CDR3 has 15 amino acids. Germline lookup yields CDR1 MNHNS and CDR2 SASEGT. CDR3 sequence: CASRGREVWETEAFF. CDR3 DNA: TGTGCCTCTCGGGGCAGGGAAGTTTGGGAAACTGAAGCTTTCTTT.

J is TRBJ1-1 and V is TRBV6-1, with unresolved D. Germline V gene sequence: CDR1 MNHNS, CDR2 SASEGT. Trimming stripped 1 base from V and 5 bases from J, with 8 bases between. The CDR3 is made up of 13 amino acids. The CDR3: CASSEGFGTEAFF. Here the CDR3 DNA reads TGTGCCAGCAGTGAAGGATTCGGGACTGAAGCTTTCTTT.

This clone was picked up a small number of times. V and J are TRBV30 and TRBJ2-2, with a possible D match to TRBD2 (5 bases). CDR3 size: 15 residues. The germline V and J ends were trimmed by 1 base and 4 bases, with 13 bases remaining between them. Germline lookup yields CDR1 GTSNPN and CDR2 SVGIG (reference sequence). The CDR3 DNA sequence: TGTGCCTGGAGTGGTCGGGAACTCGTCACCGGGGAGCTGTTTTTT. Translation: CAWSGRELVTGELFF.

This chain links TRBV6-5 with TRBJ2-5, with unresolved D. With 4 bases removed from V and 2 bases from J, the gap between germline ends came to 11 bases. Germline CDR1 and CDR2: MNHEY and SVGAGI. The CDR3 has 14 amino acids. The CDR3 reads CASSFLNTQETQYF. CDR3 in DNA: TGTGCCAGCAGTTTCCTCAACACGCAAGAGACCCAGTACTTC.

This clone was observed a few times. The gene calls are TRBV5-1 and TRBJ1-3; tentative D call: TRBD1 (6 bases). Germline V gives CDR1 SGHRS, CDR2 YFSETQ. The CDR3 totals 14 residues. V lost 2 bases to trimming and J lost 2 bases, with 8 bases between them. The CDR3 nucleotides are TGCGCCAGCAGCTTATCAGGGGCTGGAAACACCATATATTTT. Its protein is CASSLSGAGNTIYF.

This sequence joins TRBV28 and TRBJ2-7, with no clear D. CDR3 length: 14 amino acids. The V end lost 5 bases, the J end lost 0 bases, and 11 bases lay between the germline ends. Germline assignment: CDR1 MDHEN and CDR2 SYDVKM. This chain's CDR3 is CASSTRMSSYEQYF. The DNA for the CDR3 is TGTGCCAGCAGTACGCGGATGAGCTCCTACGAGCAGTACTTC. Full variable domain (missing parts from reference TRBV28 and TRBJ2-7): DVKVTQSSRYLVKRTGEKVFLECVQDMDHENMFWYRQDPGLGLRLIYFSYDVKMKEKGDIPEGYSVSREKKERFSLILESASTNQTSMYLCASSTRMSSYEQYFGPGTRLTVT.

V is TRBV11-2 and J is TRBJ2-1; no clear D gene. CDR1 is SGHAT and CDR2 is FQNNGV in the germline V gene. Deletions cut 0 bases from V and 8 bases from J, with 2 bases between. This CDR3 comprises 11 residues. CDR3 DNA sequence: TGTGCCAGCAGCTTAGACGATGAGCAGTTCTTC. This translates into CASSLDDEQFF.

The CDR3 reads CASTLRTGSYEQYF. In DNA form, the CDR3 reads TGTGCCAGCACTTTGCGGACAGGGTCCTACGAGCAGTACTTC. V and J are TRBV6-1 and TRBJ2-7, with 8 bases fitting TRBD1. The germline CDR1 and CDR2 sequences are MNHNS and SASEGT. The CDR3 spans 14 residues. The V gene end was trimmed by 7 bases and the J gene end by 1 base; junction bases not matched to a gene: 6.